This TCR beta chain was retrieved from a study of PD-L1 blockade in urothelial cancer. Looking at the study overall: Blood underwent analysis 3 weeks (second dose) and 6 weeks after treatment began.

Whole-study findings and limits: In blood sampled pretreatment, TCR clonality below the median predicted better survival.

Comments on this clone: Its target is unknown.

A spike-in of synthetic TCR analog templates was added to each PCR. Using immunoSEQ multiplex PCR, the repertoire was profiled, and TCRdb retains in-frame clones only, with some absent. The sample records fewer than 25,000 clones, approximately 88% being singletons. This specimen was PBMCs, taken around atezolizumab (anti-PD-L1) treatment. The TCR was taken from a man aged 45-65 years with urothelial cancer.

The CDR3 protein is CASSVEGVGGETQYF. CDR3 in DNA: TGTGCCAGCAGCGTAGAAGGGGTGGGAGGAGAGACCCAGTACTTC. The chain has TRBV9 and TRBJ2-5; D may be TRBD2 (6 bases). Per germline, CDR1 SGDLS and CDR2 YYNGEE. This CDR3 has 15 amino acids. V was trimmed by 0 bases and J by 4 bases, leaving 13 bases between them.